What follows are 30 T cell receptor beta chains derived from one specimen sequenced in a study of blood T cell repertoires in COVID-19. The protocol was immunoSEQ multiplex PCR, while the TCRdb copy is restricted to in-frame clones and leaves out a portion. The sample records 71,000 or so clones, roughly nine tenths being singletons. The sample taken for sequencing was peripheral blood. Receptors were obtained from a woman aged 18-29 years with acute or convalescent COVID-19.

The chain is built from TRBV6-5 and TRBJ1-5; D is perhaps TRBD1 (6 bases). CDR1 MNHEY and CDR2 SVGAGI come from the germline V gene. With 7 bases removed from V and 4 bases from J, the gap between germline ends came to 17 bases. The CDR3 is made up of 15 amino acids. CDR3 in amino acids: CASTVHREGNQPQHF. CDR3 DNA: TGTGCCAGCACAGTCCACAGGGAAGGTAATCAGCCCCAGCATTTT.

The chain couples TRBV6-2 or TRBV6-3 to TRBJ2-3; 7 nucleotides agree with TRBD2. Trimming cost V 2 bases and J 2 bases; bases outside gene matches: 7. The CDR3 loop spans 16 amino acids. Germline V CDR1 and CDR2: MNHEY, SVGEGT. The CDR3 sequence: CASSYRGLPPTDTQYF. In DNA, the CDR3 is TGTGCCAGCAGTTACCGGGGACTACCCCCCACAGATACGCAGTATTTT.

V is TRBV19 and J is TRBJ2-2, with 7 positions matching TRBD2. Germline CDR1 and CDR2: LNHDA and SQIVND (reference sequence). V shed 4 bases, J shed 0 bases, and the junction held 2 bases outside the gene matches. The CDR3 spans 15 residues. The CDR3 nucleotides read TGTGCCAGTAGTAAGCGGGATGCGAACACCGGGGAGCTGTTTTTT. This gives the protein CASSKRDANTGELFF.

The CDR3 nucleotides read TGTGCCAGCAGTGCGTTGACAGGGGCCTCCTATGGCTACACCTTC. Encoded protein: CASSALTGASYGYTF. This rearrangement joins TRBV27 to TRBJ1-2, with 8 nucleotides matching TRBD1. With V trimmed by 5 bases and J by 4 bases, 9 bases remained unmatched. From germline, CDR1 is MNHEY and CDR2 SMNVEV (reference sequence). The CDR3 extends over 15 amino acids.

CDR3 sequence: CASSQGETQNTEAFF. CDR3 nucleotides: TGCGCCAGCAGCCAAGGGGAGACACAGAACACTGAAGCTTTCTTT. The genes are TRBV4-1 and TRBJ1-1; D gene ambiguous. Trimming left V 1 base short and J 1 base short, with 10 bases between. CDR3 length: 15 residues. Germline loops: CDR1 MGHRA, CDR2 YSYEKL.

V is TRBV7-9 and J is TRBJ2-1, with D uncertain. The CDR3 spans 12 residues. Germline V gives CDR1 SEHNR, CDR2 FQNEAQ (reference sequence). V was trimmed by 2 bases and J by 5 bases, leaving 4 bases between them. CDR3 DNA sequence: TGTGCCAGCAGCTTATTCGACAATGAGCAGTTCTTC. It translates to CASSLFDNEQFF.

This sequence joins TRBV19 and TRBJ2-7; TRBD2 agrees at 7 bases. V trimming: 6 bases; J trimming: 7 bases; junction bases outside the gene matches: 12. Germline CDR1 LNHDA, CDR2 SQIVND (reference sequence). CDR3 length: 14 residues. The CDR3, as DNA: TGTGCCAGTAGCCCTAGCGGTCCCATTAGGGAGCAGTACTTC. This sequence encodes CASSPSGPIREQYF.

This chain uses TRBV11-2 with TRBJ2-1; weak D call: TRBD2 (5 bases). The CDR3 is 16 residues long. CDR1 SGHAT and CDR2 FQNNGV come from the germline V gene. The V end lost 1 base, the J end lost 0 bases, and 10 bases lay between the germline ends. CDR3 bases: TGTGCCAGCAGCTTAGGGAGGTCAAGCTCCTACAATGAGCAGTTCTTC. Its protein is CASSLGRSSSYNEQFF.

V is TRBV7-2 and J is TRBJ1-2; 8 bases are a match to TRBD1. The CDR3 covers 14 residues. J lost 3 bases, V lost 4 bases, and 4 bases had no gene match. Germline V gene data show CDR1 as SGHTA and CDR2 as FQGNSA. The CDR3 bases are TGTGCCAGCAGCTACCAGGGGGCTGACTATGGCTACACCTTC. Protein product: CASSYQGADYGYTF. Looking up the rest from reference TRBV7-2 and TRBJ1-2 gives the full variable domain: GAGVSQSPSNKVTEKGKDVELRCDPISGHTALYWYRQSLGQGLEFLIYFQGNSAPDKSGLPSDRFSAERTGGSVSTLTIQRTQQEDSAVYLCASSYQGADYGYTFGSGTRLTVV.

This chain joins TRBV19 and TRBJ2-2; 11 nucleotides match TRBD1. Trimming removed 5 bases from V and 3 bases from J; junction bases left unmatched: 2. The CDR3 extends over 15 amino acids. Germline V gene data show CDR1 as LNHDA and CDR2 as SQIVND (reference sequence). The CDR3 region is CASSLGQGDTGELFF. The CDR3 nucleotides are TGTGCCAGTAGTCTGGGACAGGGGGACACCGGGGAGCTGTTTTTT.

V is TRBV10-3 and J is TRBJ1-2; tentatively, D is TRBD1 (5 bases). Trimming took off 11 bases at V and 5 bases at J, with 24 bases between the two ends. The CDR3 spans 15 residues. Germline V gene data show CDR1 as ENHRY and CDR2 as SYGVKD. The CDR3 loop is CAVGGEALLAYGYTF. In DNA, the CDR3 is TGTGCCGTCGGGGGGGAGGCTCTTCTTGCGTATGGCTACACCTTC.

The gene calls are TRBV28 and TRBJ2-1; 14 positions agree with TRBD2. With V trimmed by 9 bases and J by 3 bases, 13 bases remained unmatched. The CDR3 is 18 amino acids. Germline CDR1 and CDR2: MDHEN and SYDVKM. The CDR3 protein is CASKGLAGDVWSYNEQFF. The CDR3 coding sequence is TGTGCCAGTAAGGGACTAGCGGGAGATGTATGGAGCTACAATGAGCAGTTCTTC.

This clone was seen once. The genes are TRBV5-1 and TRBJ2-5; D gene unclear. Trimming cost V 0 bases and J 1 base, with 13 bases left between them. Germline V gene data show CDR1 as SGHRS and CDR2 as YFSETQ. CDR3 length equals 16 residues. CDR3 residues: CASSLAGAAPQETQYF. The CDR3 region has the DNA TGCGCCAGCAGCTTGGCAGGCGCAGCCCCCCAAGAGACCCAGTACTTC.

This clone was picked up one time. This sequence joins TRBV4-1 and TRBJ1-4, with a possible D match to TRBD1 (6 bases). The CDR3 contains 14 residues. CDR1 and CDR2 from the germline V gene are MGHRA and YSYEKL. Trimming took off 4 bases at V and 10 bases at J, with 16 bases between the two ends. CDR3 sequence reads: CASSPPRNRVKLFF. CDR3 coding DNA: TGCGCCAGCAGCCCACCCCGGAACAGGGTAAAACTGTTTTTT.

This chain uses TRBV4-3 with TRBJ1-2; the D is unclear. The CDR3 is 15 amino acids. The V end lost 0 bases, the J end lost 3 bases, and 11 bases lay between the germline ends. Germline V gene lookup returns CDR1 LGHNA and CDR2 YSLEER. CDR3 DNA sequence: TGCGCCAGCAGCCAAGATCTGTCGGGGTACTATGGCTACACCTTC. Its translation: CASSQDLSGYYGYTF.

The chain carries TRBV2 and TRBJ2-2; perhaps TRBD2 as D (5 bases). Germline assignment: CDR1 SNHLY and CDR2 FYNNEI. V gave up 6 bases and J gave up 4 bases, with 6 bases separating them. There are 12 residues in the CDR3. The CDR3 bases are TGTGCCAGCAGGGGGAGCACCGGGGAGCTGTTTTTT. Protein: CASRGSTGELFF.

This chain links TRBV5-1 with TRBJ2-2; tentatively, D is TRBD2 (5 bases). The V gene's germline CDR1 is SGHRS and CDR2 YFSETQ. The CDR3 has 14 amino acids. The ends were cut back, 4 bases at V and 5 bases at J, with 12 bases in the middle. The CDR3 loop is CASSTTSGTGELFF. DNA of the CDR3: TGCGCCAGCAGCACCACAAGCGGAACCGGGGAGCTGTTTTTT.

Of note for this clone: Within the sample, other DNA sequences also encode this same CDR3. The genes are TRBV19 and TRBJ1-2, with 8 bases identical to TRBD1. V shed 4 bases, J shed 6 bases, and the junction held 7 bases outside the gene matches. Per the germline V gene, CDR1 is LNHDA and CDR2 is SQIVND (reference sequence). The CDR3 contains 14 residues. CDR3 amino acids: CASSNQGARNGYTF. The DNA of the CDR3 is TGTGCCAGTAGTAACCAGGGGGCTAGAAATGGCTACACCTTC.

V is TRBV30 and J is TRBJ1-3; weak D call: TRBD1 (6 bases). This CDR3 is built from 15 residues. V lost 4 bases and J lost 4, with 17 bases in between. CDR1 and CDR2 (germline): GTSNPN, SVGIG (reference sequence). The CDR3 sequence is CAWMRGTPHGNTIYF. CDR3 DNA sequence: TGTGCCTGGATGAGAGGGACACCACACGGAAACACCATATATTTT.

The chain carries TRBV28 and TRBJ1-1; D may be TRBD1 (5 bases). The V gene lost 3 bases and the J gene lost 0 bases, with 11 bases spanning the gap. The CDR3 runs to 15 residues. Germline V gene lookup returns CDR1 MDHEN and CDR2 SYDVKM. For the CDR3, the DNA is TGTGCCAGCAGTTTGGGGCAGAACCTGAACACTGAAGCTTTCTTT. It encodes CASSLGQNLNTEAFF.

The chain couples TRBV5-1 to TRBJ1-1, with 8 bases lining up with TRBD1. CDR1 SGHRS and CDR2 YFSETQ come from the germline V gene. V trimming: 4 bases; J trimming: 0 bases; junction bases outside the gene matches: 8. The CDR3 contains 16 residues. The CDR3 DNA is TGCGCCAGCAGCGAGGGGACAGGAACTATGAACACTGAAGCTTTCTTT. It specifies CASSEGTGTMNTEAFF.

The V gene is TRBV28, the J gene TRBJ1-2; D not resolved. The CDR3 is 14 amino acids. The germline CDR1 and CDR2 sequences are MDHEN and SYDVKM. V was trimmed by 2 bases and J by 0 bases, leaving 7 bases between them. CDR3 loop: CASSLDGTNYGYTF. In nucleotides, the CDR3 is TGTGCCAGCAGTTTAGACGGGACTAACTATGGCTACACCTTC.

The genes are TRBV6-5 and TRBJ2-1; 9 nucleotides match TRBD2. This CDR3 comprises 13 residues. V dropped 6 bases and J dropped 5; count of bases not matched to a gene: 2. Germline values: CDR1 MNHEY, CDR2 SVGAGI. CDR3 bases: TGTGCCAGCAGACGACTAGCGGACAATGAGCAGTTCTTC. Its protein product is CASRRLADNEQFF.

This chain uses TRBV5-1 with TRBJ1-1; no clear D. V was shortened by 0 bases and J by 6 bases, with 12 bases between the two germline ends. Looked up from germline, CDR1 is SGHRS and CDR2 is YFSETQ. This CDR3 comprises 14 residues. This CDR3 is CASSLVVGAAEAFF. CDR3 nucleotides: TGCGCCAGCAGCTTGGTCGTCGGTGCGGCTGAAGCTTTCTTT.

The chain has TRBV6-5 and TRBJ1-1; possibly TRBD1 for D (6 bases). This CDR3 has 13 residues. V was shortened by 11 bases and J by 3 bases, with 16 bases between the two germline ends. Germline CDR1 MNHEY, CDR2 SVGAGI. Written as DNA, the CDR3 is TGTGCCGCGGGGGCAGATTCTGACACTGAAGCTTTCTTT. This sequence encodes CAAGADSDTEAFF.

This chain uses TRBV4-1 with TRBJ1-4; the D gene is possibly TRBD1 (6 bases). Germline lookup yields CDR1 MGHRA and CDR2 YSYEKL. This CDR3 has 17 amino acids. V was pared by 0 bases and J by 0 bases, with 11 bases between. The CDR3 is CASSQEGAPATNEKLFF. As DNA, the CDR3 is TGCGCCAGCAGCCAAGAGGGGGCCCCAGCAACTAATGAAAAACTGTTTTTT.

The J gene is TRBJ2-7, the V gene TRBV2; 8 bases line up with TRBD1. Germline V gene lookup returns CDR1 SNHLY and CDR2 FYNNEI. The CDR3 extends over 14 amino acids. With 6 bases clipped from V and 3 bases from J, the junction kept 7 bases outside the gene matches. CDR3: CASRDMTGVYEQYF. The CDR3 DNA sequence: TGTGCCAGCAGGGATATGACAGGGGTCTACGAGCAGTACTTC.

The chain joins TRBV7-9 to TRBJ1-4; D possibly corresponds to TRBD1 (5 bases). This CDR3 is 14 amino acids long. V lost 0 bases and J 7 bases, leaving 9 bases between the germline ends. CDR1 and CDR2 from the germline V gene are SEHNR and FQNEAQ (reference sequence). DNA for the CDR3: TGTGCCAGCAGCTTAGCAGGGGATATTGAAAAACTGTTTTTT. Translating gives CASSLAGDIEKLFF. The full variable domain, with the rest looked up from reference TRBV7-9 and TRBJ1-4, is DTGVSQNPRHKITKRGQNVTFRCDPISEHNRLYWYRQTLGQGPEFLTYFQNEAQLEKSRLLSDRFSAERPKGSFSTLEIQRTEQGDSAMYLCASSLAGDIEKLFFGSGTQLSVL.

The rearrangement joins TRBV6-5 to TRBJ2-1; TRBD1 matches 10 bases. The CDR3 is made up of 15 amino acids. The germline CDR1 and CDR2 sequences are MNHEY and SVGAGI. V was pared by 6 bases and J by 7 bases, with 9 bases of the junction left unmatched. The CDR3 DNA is TGTGCCAGCAGCCGGGACAGGGGCGGGGGGAATGAGCAGTTCTTC. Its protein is CASSRDRGGGNEQFF.

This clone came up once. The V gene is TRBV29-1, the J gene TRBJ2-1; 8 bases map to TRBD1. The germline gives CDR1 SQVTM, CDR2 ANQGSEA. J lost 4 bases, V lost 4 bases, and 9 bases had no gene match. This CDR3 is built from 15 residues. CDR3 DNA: TGCAGCGTTGGGACAGGGAGAACGCGGTACAATGAGCAGTTCTTC. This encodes CSVGTGRTRYNEQFF.